The 32 T cell receptor beta chains given below trace back to one sample, sequenced in a study of shared clonotypes between healthy human individuals. Only in-frame clones appear in the TCRdb table, and some are missing; sequencing was by immunoSEQ multiplex PCR. The sample consists of fewer than 600,000 clones, around 81% of them appearing once. Sequenced: PBMCs. These TCRs come from a woman between 40 and 55 years old in good health. Some clones in this sample may be carry-over from other donors' samples.

The chain recombines TRBV28 with TRBJ2-7; the D call may be TRBD1 or TRBD2 (5 bases each). The germline V gene encodes CDR1 MDHEN and CDR2 SYDVKM. The ends were cut back, 2 bases at V and 3 bases at J, with 11 bases in the middle. This CDR3 region has 14 residues. The CDR3 nucleotides are TGTGCCAGCAGTTTAGTGGGACGGAGCTACGAGCAGTACTTC. The encoded protein is CASSLVGRSYEQYF.

V usage is TRBV5-1 and J usage is TRBJ1-1; 7 positions match TRBD1. Trimming at V came to 0 bases and at J to 4 bases, leaving 6 bases not matched to a gene. The germline V gene encodes CDR1 SGHRS and CDR2 YFSETQ. This CDR3 region has 15 residues. CDR3 loop: CASSLEARGSTEAFF. CDR3 bases: TGCGCCAGCAGCTTGGAAGCCAGGGGGAGCACTGAAGCTTTCTTT.

V and J are TRBV6-1 and TRBJ2-1, with D hard to call. This CDR3 comprises 13 residues. Germline V gene sequence: CDR1 MNHNS, CDR2 SASEGT. Between the trimmed V and J ends, which lost 7 bases and 1 base, there was a span of 8 bases. This chain's CDR3 is CASKDPSYNEQFF. The CDR3 nucleotides read TGTGCCAGCAAGGACCCTTCCTACAATGAGCAGTTCTTC.

This clone appeared once. The chain carries TRBV13 and TRBJ2-7; possible D gene TRBD1, 6 bases. V lost 6 bases, J lost 0 bases, and 9 bases lay in between. The CDR3 is 13 amino acids. Germline-derived CDR1 and CDR2 are PRHDT and FYEKMQ (reference sequence). The CDR3 protein is CASSFRGSYEQYF. CDR3 coding DNA: TGTGCCAGCAGTTTCAGGGGCTCCTACGAGCAGTACTTC.

This chain connects TRBV4-2 to TRBJ2-3; D unclear. Germline V gives CDR1 LGHNA, CDR2 YNFKEQ. The V gene lost 4 bases and the J gene lost 3 bases, with 11 bases spanning the gap. CDR3 length equals 14 residues. The CDR3 bases are TGTGCCAGCAGCCTTAACCTAAAAACAGATACGCAGTATTTT. It encodes CASSLNLKTDTQYF.

A note on this clone: The same CDR3 also results from other DNA sequences found in this sample. The chain links TRBV28 to TRBJ2-2; D is undetermined. Between the trimmed V and J ends, which lost 3 bases and 6 bases, there was a span of 8 bases. Germline V lookup: CDR1 MDHEN, CDR2 SYDVKM. The CDR3 is 13 residues long. The CDR3 DNA reads TGTGCCAGCAGTTTGGCCCGGGCCGGGGAGCTGTTTTTT. Its translation: CASSLARAGELFF.

This clone was seen a few times. A much larger clone lies one base from this, so it may be a read error. The chain is built from TRBV6-4 and TRBJ2-6; 7 nucleotides align to TRBD2. CDR1 and CDR2 (germline): MRHNA, SNTAGT. The CDR3 sequence is 14 residues long. The CDR3 nucleotides read TGTGCCAGCAGTGACAGGGGAGGGGCCGACGTCCTGACTTTC. Translating gives CASSDRGGADVLTF.

The chain joins TRBV28 to TRBJ2-1, with 12 bases that match TRBD2. CDR1 and CDR2 (germline): MDHEN, SYDVKM. Trimming at V came to 7 bases and at J to 7 bases, leaving 20 bases not matched to a gene. The CDR3 runs to 19 residues. CDR3 nucleotide sequence: TGTGCCAGCACCCAGGGCCTAGCGGGAGGGCCGGGGTTACTGAATGAGCAGTTCTTC. Translation gives CASTQGLAGGPGLLNEQFF.

The chain is built from TRBV5-4 and TRBJ2-7; D might be TRBD2 (5 bases). The CDR3 is 13 residues long. Trimming took off 2 bases at V and 3 bases at J, with 9 bases between the two ends. Germline values: CDR1 SGHNT, CDR2 YYREEE (reference sequence). CDR3 amino acids: CASSLTGGYEQYF. CDR3 nucleotide sequence: TGTGCCAGCAGCTTAACCGGAGGCTACGAGCAGTACTTC.

As for this clone: This is likely a read error, given that the CDR3 carries no conserved phenylalanine or tryptophan at its end. The V gene is TRBV5-1, the J gene TRBJ1-3, with D possibly TRBD1 on 5 matching bases. Germline-derived CDR1 and CDR2 are SGHRS and YFSETQ. V shed 4 bases and J shed 3 bases, with 11 bases lying between them. The CDR3 extends over 14 amino acids. In DNA form, the CDR3 reads TGCGCCAGCAGCGACGGGGGAGATGGAAACACCATATATCTT. Amino acids: CASSDGGDGNTIYL.

The chain is built from TRBV28 and TRBJ2-3; 8 bases agree with TRBD2. After removal of 2 bases from V and 6 bases from J, the junction contained 10 bases not matched to a gene. Germline-derived CDR1 and CDR2 are MDHEN and SYDVKM. The length of the CDR3 is 16 residues. CDR3 residues: CASSLRTSGRSDTQYF. DNA of the CDR3: TGTGCCAGCAGTTTACGTACTAGCGGACGTTCGGATACGCAGTATTTT.

This chain uses TRBV5-1 with TRBJ1-3; D unresolved. CDR1 is SGHRS, CDR2 YFSETQ, per germline. This CDR3 spans 13 amino acids. V lost 3 bases and J lost 4, with 8 bases in between. The CDR3 spells CASSSDWGNTIYF. For the CDR3, the DNA is TGCGCCAGCAGCTCCGACTGGGGAAACACCATATATTTT.

V usage is TRBV19 and J usage is TRBJ1-5, with D maybe TRBD1 (6 bases). Germline loops: CDR1 LNHDA, CDR2 SQIVND (reference sequence). The CDR3 covers 14 residues. V dropped 2 bases and J dropped 4 bases, with 9 bases sitting between them. Written as DNA, the CDR3 is TGTGCCAGTAGTATATGGGGGCAGAATCAGCCCCAGCATTTT. Translating it yields CASSIWGQNQPQHF. Complete variable domain (other parts from reference TRBV19 and TRBJ1-5): DGGITQSPKYLFRKEGQNVTLSCEQNLNHDAMYWYRQDPGQGLRLIYYSQIVNDFQKGDIAEGYSVSREKKESFPLTVTSAQKNPTAFYLCASSIWGQNQPQHFGDGTRLSIL.

This clone appeared once. The chain carries TRBV4-3 and TRBJ2-3; a weak D match, TRBD2 (6 bases). The CDR3 covers 14 residues. V gave up 1 base and J gave up 6 bases, with 11 bases separating them. Germline lookup yields CDR1 LGHNA and CDR2 YSLEER. CDR3 protein: CASSQGGRGDTQYF. CDR3 DNA: TGCGCCAGCAGCCAAGGTGGCCGGGGGGATACGCAGTATTTT.

This clone was recorded a few times. V is TRBV10-3 and J is TRBJ1-1; 7 positions match TRBD1. The CDR3 covers 13 residues. The germline V gene has CDR1 ENHRY and CDR2 SYGVKD. With V trimmed by 6 bases and J by 1 base, 2 bases remained unmatched. CDR3 region: CAIRDRENTEAFF. CDR3 bases: TGTGCCATCAGAGACAGGGAGAACACTGAAGCTTTCTTT.

This chain connects TRBV5-1 to TRBJ2-7; D is uncertain. The length of the CDR3 is 14 residues. Germline CDR1 is SGHRS and CDR2 is YFSETQ. The V and J ends lost 1 base and 2 bases respectively, with 10 bases between them. CDR3 DNA sequence: TGCGCCAGCAGCTTGAGGACGAACCCCTACGAGCAGTACTTC. Its protein product is CASSLRTNPYEQYF.

This clone has at least ten counts. The rearrangement uses TRBV18 and TRBJ1-2; TRBD1 might be the D (5 bases). The germline gives CDR1 KGHSH, CDR2 LQKENI. The CDR3 is made up of 14 amino acids. The V end was cut by 3 bases, the J end by 6 bases, with 14 bases between. This CDR3 reads CASSPGIRDDGYTF. For the CDR3, the DNA is TGTGCCAGCTCACCGGGTATCAGGGACGATGGCTACACCTTC. Variable domain in full (rest from reference TRBV18 and TRBJ1-2): NAGVMQNPRHLVRRRGQEARLRCSPMKGHSHVYWYRQLPEEGLKFMVYLQKENIIDESGMPKERFSAEFPKEGPSILRIQQVVRGDSAAYFCASSPGIRDDGYTFGSGTRLTVV.

This chain connects TRBV19 to TRBJ1-4, with D possibly being TRBD1 (5 bases). The CDR3 contains 14 residues. Germline V gene lookup returns CDR1 LNHDA and CDR2 SQIVND (reference sequence). Trimming took off 9 bases at V and 4 bases at J, with 15 bases between the two ends. Here the CDR3 reads CASLPGGSNEKLFF. In DNA, the CDR3 is TGTGCCAGCCTGCCGGGGGGGAGTAATGAAAAACTGTTTTTT.

The chain is built from TRBV28 and TRBJ2-1; weak D call: TRBD2 (5 bases). The germline CDR1 and CDR2 sequences are MDHEN and SYDVKM. V was trimmed by 3 bases and J by 3 bases, leaving 6 bases between them. This CDR3 has 13 residues. CDR3 amino acids: CASSFGNYNEQFF. The CDR3 nucleotides are TGTGCCAGCAGTTTCGGGAACTACAATGAGCAGTTCTTC.

The table lists this clone with a few counts. The V call is TRBV4-1, the J call TRBJ2-1; D is unresolved. The CDR3 loop spans 14 amino acids. Germline V CDR1 and CDR2: MGHRA, YSYEKL. The V end was cut by 1 base, the J end by 9 bases, with 13 bases between. Here the CDR3 reads CASSQATPIGEQFF. CDR3 in DNA: TGCGCCAGCAGCCAAGCCACCCCGATCGGTGAGCAGTTCTTC.

This clone occurred many times. CDR3 DNA sequence: TGTGCCAGCTCCCCAATCCGGGACCCAGACCCTGGCTACACCTTC. Encoded protein: CASSPIRDPDPGYTF. The chain employs TRBV18 and TRBJ1-2; D may be TRBD1 (5 bases). This CDR3 has 15 residues. The germline V and J ends were trimmed by 6 bases and 7 bases, with 21 bases remaining between them. Germline loops: CDR1 KGHSH, CDR2 LQKENI.

The sample holds many counts of this clone. This chain uses TRBV28 with TRBJ1-1, with TRBD1 matching over 10 bases. The trim removed 5 bases at V and 5 bases at J, leaving 8 bases unmatched. The CDR3 consists of 15 residues. CDR1 and CDR2 from the germline V gene are MDHEN and SYDVKM. Written as DNA, the CDR3 is TGTGCCAGCAGTCCAGCGGACAGGGGGGGTACTGAAGCTTTCTTT. This gives the protein CASSPADRGGTEAFF.

This clone showed up many times. Other DNA variants within this sample encode the same CDR3. This chain links TRBV7-8 with TRBJ2-5; D unclear. Trimming cost V 5 bases and J 0 bases, with 19 bases left between them. Germline assignment: CDR1 SGHVS and CDR2 FQNEAQ. This CDR3 has 17 amino acids. The CDR3 nucleotides are TGTGCCAGCAGCCCAACCCGGATGGGAAGGTACCAAGAGACCCAGTACTTC. Translation gives CASSPTRMGRYQETQYF.

This clone was counted only a few times. The DNA of the CDR3 is TGTGCCAGCAGCGTAGACCCGGAATCAGGGGAGACCCAGTACTTC. Its translation: CASSVDPESGETQYF. The V gene is TRBV9, the J gene TRBJ2-5; tentatively, D is TRBD1 (5 bases). This CDR3 has 15 residues. V was shortened by 0 bases and J by 5 bases, with 14 bases between the two germline ends. Germline-derived CDR1 and CDR2 are SGDLS and YYNGEE.

The table lists this clone with a few counts. The chain is built from TRBV29-1 and TRBJ2-1, with unresolved D. The CDR3 spans 12 residues. Germline assignment: CDR1 SQVTM and CDR2 ANQGSEA. V was pared by 2 bases and J by 5 bases, with 7 bases between. The CDR3 DNA reads TGCAGCGTTGAAAGACCCAACAATGAGCAGTTCTTC. Translation: CSVERPNNEQFF.

This sequence joins TRBV7-2 and TRBJ1-1; possibly TRBD1 for D (6 bases). The CDR3 is 14 residues long. V lost 1 base and J lost 11, with 17 bases in between. CDR1 is SGHTA, CDR2 FQGNSA, per germline. The CDR3 DNA reads as TGTGCCAGCAGCTTAGTAGCAGGGGACCCGGGGGCTTTCTTT. Amino acid sequence: CASSLVAGDPGAFF.

The chain combines TRBV25-1 with TRBJ2-1, with 13 bases fitting TRBD2. Per the germline V gene, CDR1 is MGHDK and CDR2 is SYGVNS. This CDR3 contains 15 residues. Unmatched junction bases numbered 7, after V lost 5 bases and J lost 9 bases. The CDR3 DNA reads as TGTGCCAGCAGTCCTACGGGACTAGCGGGGTCTGAGCAGTTCTTC. Amino acids: CASSPTGLAGSEQFF.

This clone was counted between two and nine times. The chain employs TRBV5-4 and TRBJ2-3; D is ambiguous. Trimming took 4 bases from V and 0 from J, leaving 3 bases between them. Germline V lookup: CDR1 SGHNT, CDR2 YYREEE (reference sequence). The CDR3 is 12 residues long. The CDR3 here is CASSESTDTQYF. DNA for the CDR3: TGTGCCAGCAGCGAAAGCACAGATACGCAGTATTTT.

Concerning this clone itself: A read error is likely here: a far larger clone is one base away. The genes are TRBV27 and TRBJ1-2; no clear D. Germline V gene lookup returns CDR1 MNHEY and CDR2 SMNVEV (reference sequence). V was trimmed by 2 bases and J by 5 bases, leaving 12 bases between them. CDR3 length: 14 residues. CDR3 nucleotides: TGTGCCAGCAGTTTACAGTGGCAGGAGTATGGCTACACCTTC. Translation: CASSLQWQEYGYTF.

This clone was counted at least ten times. This chain links TRBV28 with TRBJ1-5, with 10 bases lining up with TRBD1. Per the germline V gene, CDR1 is MDHEN and CDR2 is SYDVKM. Losses at the gene ends were 5 bases for V and 2 bases for J; bases not matched to a gene: 3. CDR3 length equals 15 residues. This chain's CDR3 is CASSRDRGGNQPQHF. For the CDR3, the DNA is TGTGCCAGCAGTCGGGACAGGGGTGGCAATCAGCCCCAGCATTTT. The full variable domain, with the rest looked up from reference TRBV28 and TRBJ1-5, is DVKVTQSSRYLVKRTGEKVFLECVQDMDHENMFWYRQDPGLGLRLIYFSYDVKMKEKGDIPEGYSVSREKKERFSLILESASTNQTSMYLCASSRDRGGNQPQHFGDGTRLSIL.

The CDR3 sequence: CASRGDWGTDTQYF. The CDR3 bases are TGTGCCAGCAGGGGGGACTGGGGCACAGATACGCAGTATTTT. The V call is TRBV2, the J call TRBJ2-3; D might be TRBD2 (6 bases). V was trimmed by 6 bases and J by 1 base, leaving 11 bases between them. The CDR3 spans 14 residues. CDR1 and CDR2 (germline): SNHLY, FYNNEI.

As DNA, the CDR3 is TGTGCCAGCAGAAACCCAACCGGGACTGGGGATGAAAAACTGTTTTTT. It translates to CASRNPTGTGDEKLFF. The chain has TRBV28 and TRBJ1-4; TRBD1 might be the D (5 bases). Germline values: CDR1 MDHEN, CDR2 SYDVKM. The CDR3 is 16 amino acids. Trimming removed 6 bases from V and 6 bases from J, with 20 bases in between.